Listed below are T cell receptor beta chains from one sample, sequenced in a study of blood T cells in healthy people across ages. TCRdb reanalysed the 5' RACE reads using MiXCR and keeps one entry per CDR3 protein. The sample has approximately 820,000 distinct CDR3 sequences; around two fifths are singletons. Sequences were obtained from blood. All receptors derive from a man in his 60s in good health. Each CDR3 is given with its conserved first and last residue. D genes are given only for firm matches. The size entry is marked missing in some rows and otherwise reads once, few, many or a size class.

>.|TRBV30|TRBD1|TRBJ1-1
CAWSPQTGLNTEAFF
TGTGCCTGGAGTCCCCAGACAGGGTTGAACACTGAAGCTTTCTTT
>.|TRBV20-1|.|TRBJ2-7
CSAREGGQRSYEQYF
TGCAGTGCTAGAGAGGGGGGACAGAGGAGCTACGAGCAGTACTTC
>.|TRBV5-1|TRBD2|TRBJ2-1
CASSLNGGNYNEQFF
TGCGCCAGCAGCTTAAACGGGGGGAACTACAATGAGCAGTTCTTC
>once|TRBV14|TRBD2|TRBJ2-7
CASSQEAGGFHEQYF
TGTGCCAGCAGCCAAGAGGCGGGGGGGTTTCATGAGCAGTACTTC
>once|TRBV14|.|TRBJ2-5
CASSQIRGAGREQYF
TGTGCCAGCAGCCAAATTCGGGGCGCCGGCCGTGAGCAGTACTTC
>.|TRBV29-1|.|TRBJ1-2
CSVVEDPLGYGYTF
TGCAGCGTTGTAGAAGATCCTTTGGGATATGGCTACACCTTC
>.|TRBV7-2|TRBD2|TRBJ2-7
CASSLSGDAYEQYF
TGTGCCAGCAGCCTTAGCGGGGATGCCTACGAGCAGTACTTC
>.|TRBV6-2/TRBV6-3|.|TRBJ2-1
CASWGAASYNEQFF
TGTGCCAGTTGGGGGGCAGCCTCCTACAATGAGCAGTTCTTC
>few|TRBV6-1|.|TRBJ2-4
CASSALWGGTSKNIQYF
TGTGCCAGCAGCGCCTTGTGGGGGGGGACATCCAAAAACATTCAGTACTTC
>.|TRBV3-1|.|TRBJ2-7
CASSQKGYEQYF
TGTGCCAGCAGCCAAAAAGGCTACGAGCAGTACTTC
>.|TRBV12-3/TRBV12-4|TRBD2|TRBJ2-7
CASSHIAGATYNEQYF
TGTGCCAGCAGTCACATAGCGGGAGCGACCTACAATGAGCAGTACTTC
>.|TRBV9|TRBD2|TRBJ2-1
CANSPAGGPATQFF
TGTGCCAACAGCCCCGCGGGGGGGCCGGCGACCCAGTTCTTC
>.|TRBV5-1|TRBD2|TRBJ2-3
CASSLGLAGGCTDTQYF
TGCGCCAGCAGCTTGGGACTAGCGGGGGGATGCACAGATACGCAGTATTTT
>.|TRBV7-2|.|TRBJ1-5
CASSSLQGPQHF
TGTGCCAGCAGCTCTTTACAGGGGCCCCAGCATTTT
>.|TRBV25-1|.|TRBJ2-1
CTSSADGQGLYSEQFF
TGTACCAGCAGTGCGGACGGGCAGGGACTGTACAGTGAGCAGTTCTTC
>.|TRBV7-9|.|TRBJ1-3
CASTATGSGNTIYF
TGTGCCAGCACCGCGACAGGCTCTGGAAACACCATATATTTT
>.|TRBV7-8|.|TRBJ2-6
CASSLFSVAGANVLTF
TGTGCCAGCAGCTTATTCTCGGTAGCTGGGGCCAACGTCCTGACTTTC
>many|TRBV12-3/TRBV12-4|TRBD2|TRBJ2-3
CASSWTSGGSTDTQYF
TGTGCCAGCAGTTGGACTAGCGGGGGTAGCACAGATACGCAGTATTTT
>.|TRBV27|.|TRBJ1-5
CASRMVPNQPQHF
TGTGCCAGCCGCATGGTTCCCAATCAGCCCCAGCATTTT
>.|TRBV4-1|TRBD2|TRBJ2-1
CASSLSGGATFSYNEQFF
TGCGCCAGCAGCCTTAGCGGGGGGGCCACATTCTCCTACAATGAGCAGTTCTTC
>.|TRBV7-2|.|TRBJ1-1
CASSAGVLQLNTEAFF
TGTGCCAGCAGCGCAGGAGTTTTACAGCTCAACACTGAAGCTTTCTTT
>few|TRBV7-6|TRBD2|TRBJ2-1
CASSPTLAGGNNEQFF
TGTGCCAGCAGCCCAACACTAGCGGGGGGGAACAATGAGCAGTTCTTC
>.|TRBV7-8|.|TRBJ2-7
CASSQGSPRGSYEQYF
TGTGCCAGCAGTCAAGGTTCTCCTAGGGGATCCTACGAGCAGTACTTC
>few|TRBV11-3|TRBD1|TRBJ1-2
CASTLTGTGSLSYTF
TGTGCCAGCACCTTAACCGGGACAGGGAGTCTCAGCTACACCTTC
>.|TRBV28|.|TRBJ2-7
CAISPVRDTYEQYF
TGTGCAATTTCCCCAGTGCGGGACACCTACGAGCAGTACTTC
>.|TRBV30|.|TRBJ2-5
CAWSLLLGTQYF
TGTGCCTGGAGTCTCTTATTGGGGACCCAGTACTTC
>few|TRBV5-5|.|TRBJ2-7
CASSLGTMTGEQYF
TGTGCCAGCAGCTTGGGCACCATGACCGGGGAGCAGTACTTC
>once|TRBV12-3/TRBV12-4|.|TRBJ2-3
CASSRALEDTQYF
TGTGCCAGCAGCCGCGCCCTCGAAGATACGCAGTATTTT
>.|TRBV11-3|TRBD1|TRBJ1-2
CASSGRRGKNYGYTF
TGTGCCAGCAGCGGTCGCAGGGGGAAGAACTATGGCTACACCTTC
>.|TRBV6-5|TRBD1|TRBJ2-1
CASSKRDRDREQFF
TGTGCCAGCAGTAAACGGGACAGGGACCGTGAGCAGTTCTTC